This section outlines one TCR beta chain sequence together with its context. Its antigen remains unidentified. The sample is drawn from a study of cytomegalovirus exposure and HLA in healthy donors. Study context: The same platform as the approximately 660 first-cohort repertoires was used for the 120 validation repertoires, a later analysis reported.

Germline V CDR1 and CDR2: SGHTA, FQGNSA. The CDR3 contains 14 residues. V was trimmed by 8 bases and J by 6 bases, leaving 14 bases between them. Study results and limitations: Cytomegalovirus status, reportedly, was diagnosed with high specificity and sensitivity by the classifier. Overall, roughly 170 TCR beta chains were annotated as cytomegalovirus-associated.

The table came from immunoSEQ multiplex PCR; TCRdb's copy has only in-frame clones and leaves some out. The sample records under 300,000 clones, 65% to 90% being singletons. The material sequenced was PBMCs. The rearrangement joins TRBV7-2 to TRBJ1-6; a possible D gene is TRBD1 (5 bases). The TCR comes from a woman younger than 30 in good health and CMV-seronegative. CDR3: CASGRDGGNSPLHF. The CDR3 DNA reads as TGTGCCAGCGGCCGGGACGGGGGTAATTCACCCCTCCACTTT.